Listed below are T cell receptor beta chains from one sample, sequenced in a study of shared clonotypes between healthy human individuals. The table came from immunoSEQ multiplex PCR; TCRdb's copy has only in-frame clones and leaves some out. The sample lists around 2,000,000 clones, roughly 91% occurring once. Sequenced material: naive CD8+ T cells from PBMCs. The source of these receptors is a man aged 18 to 30 in good health. Some clones in this sample may be carry-over from other donors' samples. The CDR3 runs from the conserved cysteine through the conserved F or W. The D gene is left open where the match is weak. Some rows mark clone size as missing; the rest say once, few, many or name a class of expanded clone.

.	TRBV6-5	TRBJ1-1	.	TGTGCCACTCAGGGTAGGCGCACTGAAGCTTTCTTT	CATQGRRTEAFF
.	TRBV5-1	TRBJ2-5	.	TGCGCCAGCAGCTTGGAAGGGACGATCCAAGAGACCCAGTACTTC	CASSLEGTIQETQYF
.	TRBV28	TRBJ1-1	once	TGTGCCAGCAGATCCACCATTAAGAACACTGAAGCTTTCTTT	CASRSTIKNTEAFF
.	TRBV19	TRBJ2-7	.	TGTGCCAGCAGTCCGGGTCCAGTCCTCGTCTACGAGCAGTACTTC	CASSPGPVLVYEQYF
TRBD1	TRBV5-8	TRBJ2-5	.	TGTGCCAGCAGCCGGGGTGGCAGGGGGCCCGGGGAGACCCAGTACTTC	CASSRGGRGPGETQYF
TRBD1	TRBV6-5	TRBJ2-7	.	TGTGCCAGCAGTTACAGTCGGACAGGGAAAGGCGAGCAGTACTTC	CASSYSRTGKGEQYF
TRBD1	TRBV19	TRBJ1-6	.	TGTGCCAGTAGTATTACCTCCGGGACAGGGGGCCGGTCACCCCTCCACTTT	CASSITSGTGGRSPLHF
TRBD1	TRBV5-5	TRBJ2-6	.	TGTGCCAGCAGCCCCAACCGGCGGACAGGGGATGGGGCCAACGTCCTGACTTTC	CASSPNRRTGDGANVLTF
.	TRBV5-5	TRBJ2-5	.	TGTGCCAGCAGTGCCACAGGGTACCCCCAAGAGACCCAGTACTTC	CASSATGYPQETQYF
.	TRBV6-1	TRBJ1-5	.	TGTGCCTCAGATTGGCCCCAGCATTTT	CASDWPQHF
TRBD2	TRBV5-4	TRBJ2-2	.	TGTGCCAGCAGCTTGTCAGTAGCGGGAGAAGCCGGGGAGCTGTTTTTT	CASSLSVAGEAGELFF
TRBD2	TRBV10-3	TRBJ2-1	once	TGTGCCATCAGTGAGTACCCTAGCGGGACCCACAATGAGCAGTTCTTC	CAISEYPSGTHNEQFF
TRBD1	TRBV25-1	TRBJ2-3	.	TGTGCCAGCAGTGAACGACAGGGTTGGACAGATACGCAGTATTTT	CASSERQGWTDTQYF
TRBD2	TRBV27	TRBJ2-4	.	TGTGCCAGCAGCCCGACTAGCGGAGGGGCAAACATTCAGTACTTC	CASSPTSGGANIQYF
.	TRBV7-8	TRBJ2-7	.	TGTGCCAGCAGCCAACCGGGACACAACTACGAGCAGTACTTC	CASSQPGHNYEQYF
TRBD1	TRBV9	TRBJ1-1	once	TGTGCCAGCAGCGGACAGGGAACGAACACTGAAGCTTTCTTT	CASSGQGTNTEAFF
.	TRBV28	TRBJ2-6	.	TGTGCCAGCAGTTTCCCAGATCCCAGCTCTGGGGCCAACGTCCTGACTTTC	CASSFPDPSSGANVLTF
TRBD1	TRBV14	TRBJ1-1	few	TGTGCCAGCAGCCAAGATTATGGACAGGGGGCGGAAGCTTTCTTT	CASSQDYGQGAEAFF
TRBD2	TRBV11-2	TRBJ2-7	.	TGTGCCAGCAGCCTCAGTAGCGGGGAGACCTACGAGCAGTACTTC	CASSLSSGETYEQYF
TRBD2	TRBV13	TRBJ2-2	.	TGTGCCAGCAGCTTCGGGGGACTAGCGGGAGTTTACACCGGGGAGCTGTTTTTT	CASSFGGLAGVYTGELFF
.	TRBV4-1	TRBJ2-2	.	TGCGCCAGCAGCGTACTAGTCGTCACCGGGGAGCTGTTTTTT	CASSVLVVTGELFF
TRBD1	TRBV7-9	TRBJ2-5	.	TGTGCCAGCAGCCATAGGGGCGATTTCGGGACAGGGCTCCAAGAGACCCAGTACTTC	CASSHRGDFGTGLQETQYF
.	TRBV7-8	TRBJ2-1	.	TGTGCCAGCAGCTTAGAGGACACATCCTACAATGAGCAGTTCTTC	CASSLEDTSYNEQFF
.	TRBV5-8	TRBJ2-7	.	TGTGCCAGCAGCTTCAACATGGGGCAGTACTTC	CASSFNMGQYF
.	TRBV19	TRBJ2-2	.	TGTGCCAGTAGGACCAGGGGACTGAACACCGGGGAGCTGTTTTTT	CASRTRGLNTGELFF
.	TRBV12-5	TRBJ1-1	.	TGTGCTAGTGGTTTGGTCCCCCCCGCAGGGCATTTGGGGAACACTGAAGCTTTCTTT	CASGLVPPAGHLGNTEAFF
TRBD1	TRBV7-9	TRBJ2-7	.	TGTGCCAGCAGCTTACGGGACAGGGCCTACGAGCAGTACTTC	CASSLRDRAYEQYF
.	TRBV6-6	TRBJ2-1	.	TGTGCCAGCGAAGCGAGCGATCTCTCCTACAATGAGCAGTTCTTC	CASEASDLSYNEQFF
TRBD2	TRBV5-1	TRBJ2-2	.	TGCGCCAGCAGCTTGCCGGGAGGAGTAAAGGGCGGGGAGCTGTTTTTT	CASSLPGGVKGGELFF
TRBD1	TRBV15	TRBJ1-2	.	TGTGCCACCAGCATAGGACAGGGAATTCTCTATGGCTACACCTTC	CATSIGQGILYGYTF
.	TRBV5-4	TRBJ2-7	.	TGTGCCAGCAGCTTGTTTGGACAGTCACCCTACGAGCAGTACTTC	CASSLFGQSPYEQYF
.	TRBV11-2	TRBJ1-5	.	TGTGCCAGCAGCCCGAAGCCGGATCAGCCCCAGCATTTT	CASSPKPDQPQHF